This TCR beta chain was identified during a study of sequential checkpoint blockade in melanoma. Across the whole study: Each arm's sequence ended with maintenance nivolumab.

Treatment given: randomized to nivolumab then ipilimumab (arm A) or the reverse (arm B). PBMC sorting kept live CD3+CD8+ cells without CD19 or CD56. In germline, CDR1 is PRHDT, CDR2 FYEKMQ (reference sequence). CDR3 length: 15 residues. V lost 1 base, J lost 7 bases, and 14 bases lay in between. Only in-frame clones appear in the TCRdb table, and some are missing; sequencing was by immunoSEQ multiplex PCR. The data hold 15,000 to 20,000 clones, with roughly 70% observed a single time. This chain links TRBV13 with TRBJ2-1; tentatively, D is TRBD2 (7 bases). This specimen consisted of CD8+ T cells sorted from blood (inferred from file names), obtained from a patient given nivolumab and ipilimumab in sequence. This clonotype originated in a human donor with melanoma. This CDR3 reads CASSLAGEGVNEQFF. CDR3 coding DNA: TGTGCCAGCAGCTTAGCAGGGGAGGGGGTTAATGAGCAGTTCTTC.